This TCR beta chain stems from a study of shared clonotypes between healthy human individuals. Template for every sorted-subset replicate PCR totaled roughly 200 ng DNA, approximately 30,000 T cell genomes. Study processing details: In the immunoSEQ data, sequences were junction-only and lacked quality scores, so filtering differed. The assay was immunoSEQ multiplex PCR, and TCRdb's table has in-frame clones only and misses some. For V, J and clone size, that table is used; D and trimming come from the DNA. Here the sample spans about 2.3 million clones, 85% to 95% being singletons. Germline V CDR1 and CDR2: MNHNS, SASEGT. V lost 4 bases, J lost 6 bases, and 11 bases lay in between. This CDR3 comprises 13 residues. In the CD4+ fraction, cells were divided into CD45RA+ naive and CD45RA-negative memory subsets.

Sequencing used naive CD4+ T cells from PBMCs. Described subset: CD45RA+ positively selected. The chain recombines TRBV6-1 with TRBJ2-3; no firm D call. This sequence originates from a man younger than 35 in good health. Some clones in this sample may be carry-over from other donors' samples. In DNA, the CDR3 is TGTGCCAGCAGTGGCCTAACCCCCGATACGCAGTATTTT. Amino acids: CASSGLTPDTQYF.